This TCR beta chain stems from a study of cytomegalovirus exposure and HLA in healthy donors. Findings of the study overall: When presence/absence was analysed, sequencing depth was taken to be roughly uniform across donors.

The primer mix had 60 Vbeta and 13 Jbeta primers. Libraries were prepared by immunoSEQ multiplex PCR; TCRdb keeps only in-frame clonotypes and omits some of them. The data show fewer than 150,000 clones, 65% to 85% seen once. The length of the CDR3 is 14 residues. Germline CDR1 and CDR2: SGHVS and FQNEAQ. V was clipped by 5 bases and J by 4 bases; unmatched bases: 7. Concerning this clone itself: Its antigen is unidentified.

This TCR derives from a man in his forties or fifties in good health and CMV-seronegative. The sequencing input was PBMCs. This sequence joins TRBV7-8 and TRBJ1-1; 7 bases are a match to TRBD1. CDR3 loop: CASSPRQGGTEAFF. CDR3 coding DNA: TGTGCCAGCAGCCCTAGACAGGGAGGCACTGAAGCTTTCTTT.